The 8 T cell receptor beta chains reported below all come from one sample, sequenced in a study of shared clonotypes between healthy human individuals (dated by TCRdb to 2020 to 2022). CD8 naive samples consisted of CD45RO-negative cells that were positively selected for CCR7, yielding a CD45RA+CCR7+ population without TemRA cells. Libraries were constructed by the immunoSEQ multiplex PCR assay. TCRdb provides this immuneACCESS table in a form limited to in-frame rearrangements. Some clones are lacking; in checked studies, under half of them reflect an unresolved V gene, and why the rest are absent is not known. The sample table records about 1.9 million clones; 85% to 95% of these occur just once. Clones ranked in the top ten supply roughly 1.7% of the sample. Sequencing used naive CD8+ T cells from PBMCs. This sample's cell subset or site label indicates: CD45RA+CCR7+. The source of these receptors is a man aged 18 to 35 in good health. Some clones in this sample may be carry-over from other donors' samples.

This chain joins TRBV5-6 and TRBJ2-1; D is unresolved. The CDR3 runs to 13 residues. V lost 2 bases and J lost 7, with 10 bases in between. Germline V CDR1 and CDR2: SGHDT, YYEEEE. CDR3 in DNA: TGTGCCAGCAGCTTTTTTCGAGCGAATGAGCAGTTCTTC. It encodes CASSFFRANEQFF.

The rearrangement uses TRBV6-1 and TRBJ2-7; D unresolved. Germline CDR1 and CDR2: MNHNS and SASEGT. CDR3 size: 14 residues. The V and J ends lost 8 bases and 0 bases respectively, with 14 bases between them. CDR3 coding DNA: TGTGCCAGCCCCCGGGCCCTGAGCTCCTACGAGCAGTACTTC. Protein: CASPRALSSYEQYF.

The chain has TRBV28 and TRBJ2-7, with unresolved D. CDR3 length: 11 amino acids. CDR1 and CDR2 (germline): MDHEN, SYDVKM. Trimming left V 9 bases short and J 2 bases short, with 8 bases between. CDR3 coding DNA: TGTGCCAGTGCAACCCCCTACGAGCAGTACTTC. This sequence encodes CASATPYEQYF.

This clone was recorded once. The rearrangement uses TRBV4-1 and TRBJ1-2; 7 bases fit TRBD1. With 5 bases clipped from V and 3 bases from J, the junction kept 6 bases outside the gene matches. The CDR3 covers 14 residues. Germline CDR1 reads MGHRA; CDR2 reads YSYEKL. The CDR3 DNA sequence: TGCGCCAGCAGCAAGGGGACAGCTGACTATGGCTACACCTTC. It codes for CASSKGTADYGYTF.

This sequence joins TRBV7-6 and TRBJ2-5; 11 bases agree with TRBD2. The CDR3 totals 15 residues. The J segment lost 10 bases and the V segment lost 5 bases, leaving 12 bases of the junction unmatched. Germline V CDR1 and CDR2: SGHVS, FNYEAQ. The CDR3 loop is CASSPGTSGSGDQYF. CDR3 coding DNA: TGTGCCAGCAGCCCGGGTACTAGCGGGAGCGGGGACCAGTACTTC.

Turning to this clone: This same CDR3 is encoded by further DNA sequences in the sample. The genes are TRBV11-2 and TRBJ2-7; possibly TRBD1 for D (6 bases). CDR3 length: 15 residues. V was trimmed by 1 base and J by 1 base, leaving 11 bases between them. Per germline, CDR1 SGHAT and CDR2 FQNNGV. CDR3 protein: CASSLGAGASYEQYF. DNA for the CDR3: TGTGCCAGCAGCTTAGGGGCAGGGGCGTCCTACGAGCAGTACTTC.

The chain couples TRBV6-5 to TRBJ2-7; tentatively, D is TRBD2 (7 bases). The CDR3 extends over 16 amino acids. Germline CDR1 and CDR2: MNHEY and SVGAGI. V lost 0 bases and J lost 0, with 12 bases in between. The CDR3 DNA reads as TGTGCCAGCAGTTACTCTCGGGGGGCGAGCTCCTACGAGCAGTACTTC. Encoded protein: CASSYSRGASSYEQYF.

The chain uses TRBV10-3 and TRBJ2-3; D ambiguous. Germline loops: CDR1 ENHRY, CDR2 SYGVKD. CDR3 size: 15 residues. V shed 2 bases and J shed 2 bases, with 11 bases lying between them. In DNA, the CDR3 is TGTGCCATCAGTGAGGTGGGTCTGCCCACAGATACGCAGTATTTT. This codes for CAISEVGLPTDTQYF.